This T cell receptor (beta chain) stems from a study of T cell changes during pregnancy in multiple sclerosis. This table comes from immunoSEQ multiplex PCR, and its TCRdb copy is limited to in-frame clones, with some not included. This table holds fewer than 130,000 clones, roughly nine tenths found once. The CDR3 covers 15 residues. CDR1 ENHRY and CDR2 SYGVKD come from the germline V gene. V was clipped by 2 bases and J by 4 bases, with 12 bases between them. This specimen was peripheral blood, taken after pregnancy. The TCR originated in a female donor with multiple sclerosis, enrolled in a pregnancy study. The rearrangement uses TRBV10-3 and TRBJ1-5; D gene ambiguous. CDR3 nucleotides: TGTGCCATCAGTGAGGAGGGTGTGGGGAATCAGCCCCAGCATTTT. It translates to CAISEEGVGNQPQHF.